Listed below are T cell receptor beta chains from one sample, sequenced in a study of human T cells and chemical hapten exposure. TCRdb processed the RACE reads anew with MiXCR; each CDR3 protein has one entry. The sample lists over 70,000 distinct CDR3 sequences, 8.5% to 9% occurring once. Here the sequenced sample was whole blood, taken in connection with sensitization to the hapten diphenylcyclopropenone (DPC). The receptors come from a woman in her 50s with alopecia areata. Some clones in this sample may be carry-over from other donors' samples. The CDR3 runs from the conserved cysteine through the conserved F or W. D genes are given only for firm matches. For some rows the clone size is stated as once, few or many, or as a class when expanded; others skip it.

V gene,CDR3 length,clone size,J gene,D gene,CDR3 DNA,CDR3 protein
TRBV3-1,14,many,TRBJ2-3,-,TGTGCCAGCAGCCTACAGACTAGCACAGATACGCAGTATTTT,CASSLQTSTDTQYF
TRBV20-1,13,many,TRBJ1-4,TRBD1,TGCAGTGCTAGAGGGACAGGGGGTGAAAAACTGTTTTTT,CSARGTGGEKLFF
TRBV7-9,15,few,TRBJ1-1,-,TGTGCCAGCAGCACAGGGCGGGGGCTAGGCACTGAAGCTCTCTTT,CASSTGRGLGTEALF
TRBV9,15,few,TRBJ2-1,TRBD1,TGTGCCAGCAGCGTCGGACAGGGGGCTTTCAATGAGCAGTTCTTC,CASSVGQGAFNEQFF
TRBV24-1,17,many,TRBJ2-5,TRBD2,TGTGCCACCAGTGATTCAAGCGGGATAAAGCGGGGGGAGACCCAGTACTTC,CATSDSSGIKRGETQYF
TRBV27,15,few,TRBJ2-2,TRBD2,TGTGCCAGCACCCTCGAAACTAGCGGGGCCGGGGAGCTGTTTTTT,CASTLETSGAGELFF
TRBV7-9,15,-,TRBJ1-4,-,TGTGCCAGCAGCTTCTACAGGGATTTGGAAGAAAAACTGTTTTTT,CASSFYRDLEEKLFF
TRBV3-1,16,few,TRBJ2-4,TRBD1,TGTGCCAGCAGCCAATGGGACAGGGCTACCAAAAACATTCAGTACTTC,CASSQWDRATKNIQYF
TRBV10-3,13,many,TRBJ1-5,-,TGTGCCATCAGCCGGGATAGCAATCAGCCCCAGCATTTT,CAISRDSNQPQHF
TRBV20-1,12,few,TRBJ1-1,-,TGCAGTGCTAGAGTGAGAACTCCAGAAGCTTTCTTT,CSARVRTPEAFF
TRBV6-5,13,-,TRBJ2-1,-,TGTGCCAGCAGGCCCCCGGGATACAATGAGCAGTTCTTC,CASRPPGYNEQFF
TRBV5-4,14,few,TRBJ2-7,TRBD1,TGTGCCAGCAGCCGATTCGGACAGGGTTACGAGCAGTACTTC,CASSRFGQGYEQYF
TRBV4-1,14,many,TRBJ1-2,-,TGCGCCAGCAGTCCAGCCCAGCTTAACTATGGCTACACCTTC,CASSPAQLNYGYTF
TRBV6-2/TRBV6-3,13,-,TRBJ2-7,-,TGTGCCAGCAGTTACTCGAGGGGGAACGAGCAGTACTTC,CASSYSRGNEQYF
TRBV3-1,15,many,TRBJ1-2,-,TGTGCCAGCAGCCAATTGCACAGGGAAAACTATGGCTACACCTTC,CASSQLHRENYGYTF
TRBV12-3/TRBV12-4,14,-,TRBJ2-3,-,TGTGCCAGCAGCTCAGGACCGAGCACAGATACGCAGTATTTT,CASSSGPSTDTQYF